A single sample is the source of the 3 T cell receptor beta chains below, sequenced in a study of a mutant IDH1 vaccine in newly diagnosed glioma. The time point: baseline, week 1 (first vaccination visit). Stated treatment: pre-vaccination baseline after standard-of-care therapy. Measured with immunoSEQ multiplex PCR; TCRdb has only the in-frame clones, and not every one. Here the sample spans some 100,000 clones, roughly four fifths being singletons. The sequencing here drew on PBMCs, taken from a glioma patient treated with radiotherapy, temozolomide or both. Source of these receptors: a woman aged 45-60 years with glioma.

V and J are TRBV9 and TRBJ1-2; a weak D match, TRBD1 (5 bases). Germline V gene lookup returns CDR1 SGDLS and CDR2 YYNGEE. Trimming removed 1 base at V and 2 bases at J, with 18 bases between. CDR3 length: 17 amino acids. The CDR3 protein is CASSVLTGGALNYGYTF. The CDR3 nucleotides read TGTGCCAGCAGCGTATTGACCGGAGGGGCCCTCAACTATGGCTACACCTTC.

This clone was counted once. This chain joins TRBV30 and TRBJ2-1, with 7 bases identical to TRBD1. The J segment lost 4 bases and the V segment lost 0 bases, leaving 12 bases of the junction unmatched. CDR1 GTSNPN and CDR2 SVGIG come from the germline V gene (reference sequence). The CDR3 runs to 17 residues. As DNA, the CDR3 is TGTGCCTGGAGTGTATCCCTGACAGGGAAAAGGTACAATGAGCAGTTCTTC. This encodes CAWSVSLTGKRYNEQFF.

This clone occurred a few times. The chain employs TRBV28 and TRBJ2-4; 7 bases agree with TRBD1. CDR1 is MDHEN, CDR2 SYDVKM, per germline. V shed 6 bases and J 8 bases; nucleotides not matched to a gene: 7. CDR3 size: 13 residues. CDR3 sequence (DNA): TGTGCCAGCAGACGGGACAGTGGGGACATTCAGTACTTC. This sequence encodes CASRRDSGDIQYF. Looking up the rest from reference TRBV28 and TRBJ2-4 gives the full variable domain: DVKVTQSSRYLVKRTGEKVFLECVQDMDHENMFWYRQDPGLGLRLIYFSYDVKMKEKGDIPEGYSVSREKKERFSLILESASTNQTSMYLCASRRDSGDIQYFGAGTRLSVL.